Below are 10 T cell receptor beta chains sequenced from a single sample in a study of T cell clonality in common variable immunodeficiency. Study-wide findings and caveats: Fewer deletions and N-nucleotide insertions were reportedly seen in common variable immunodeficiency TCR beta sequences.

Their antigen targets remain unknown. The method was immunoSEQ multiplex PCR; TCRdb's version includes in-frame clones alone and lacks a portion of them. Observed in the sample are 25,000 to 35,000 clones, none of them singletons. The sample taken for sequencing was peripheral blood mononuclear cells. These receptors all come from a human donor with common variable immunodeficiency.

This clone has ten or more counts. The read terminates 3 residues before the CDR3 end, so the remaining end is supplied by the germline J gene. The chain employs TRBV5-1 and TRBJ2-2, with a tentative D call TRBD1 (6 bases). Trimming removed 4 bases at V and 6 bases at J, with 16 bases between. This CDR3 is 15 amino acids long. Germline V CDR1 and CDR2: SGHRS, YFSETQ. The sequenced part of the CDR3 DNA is TGCGCCAGCAGCCCTGCCCAACAGGGACCCGGGGAG. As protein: CASSPAQQGPGE. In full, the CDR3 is CASSPAQQGPGELFF.

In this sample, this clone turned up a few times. The CDR3 loop reads CASSPQPMYEQFF. The sequenced CDR3 bases are TGTGCCAGCTCACCACAACCTATGTATGAG. The rearrangement uses TRBV18 and TRBJ2-1; D gene ambiguous. The CDR3 end lies 3 residues beyond the end of the read and is filled in from the germline J gene. The CDR3 loop spans 13 amino acids. The V and J ends lost 1 base and 8 bases respectively, with 9 bases between them. Looked up from germline, CDR1 is KGHSH and CDR2 is LQKENI.

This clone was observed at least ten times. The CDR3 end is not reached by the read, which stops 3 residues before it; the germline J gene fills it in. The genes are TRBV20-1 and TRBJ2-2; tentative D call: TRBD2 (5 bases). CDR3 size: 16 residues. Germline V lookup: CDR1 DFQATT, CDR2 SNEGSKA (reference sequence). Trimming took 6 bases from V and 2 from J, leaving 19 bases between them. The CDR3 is CSARSERVGNTGELFF. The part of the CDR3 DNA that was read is TGCAGTGCCAGGTCTGAGAGGGTCGGTAACACCGGGGAG.

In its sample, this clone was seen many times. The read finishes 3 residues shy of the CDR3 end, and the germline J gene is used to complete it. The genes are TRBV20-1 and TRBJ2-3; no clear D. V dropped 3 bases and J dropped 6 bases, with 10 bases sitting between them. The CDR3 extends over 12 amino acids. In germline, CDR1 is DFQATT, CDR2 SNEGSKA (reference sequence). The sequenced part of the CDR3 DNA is TGCAGTGCTAGTGCAGACTCCGATACG. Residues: CSASADSDT. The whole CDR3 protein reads CSASADSDTQYF.

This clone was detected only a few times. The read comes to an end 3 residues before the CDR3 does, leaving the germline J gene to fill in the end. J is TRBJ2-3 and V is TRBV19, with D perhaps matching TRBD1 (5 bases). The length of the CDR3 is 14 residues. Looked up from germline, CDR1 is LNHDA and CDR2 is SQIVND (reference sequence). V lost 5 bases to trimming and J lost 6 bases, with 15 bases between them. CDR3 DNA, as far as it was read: TGTGCCAGTAGTTGGCAGGGCTGGGGTGATACG. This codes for CASSWQGWGDT. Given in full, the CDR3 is CASSWQGWGDTQYF.

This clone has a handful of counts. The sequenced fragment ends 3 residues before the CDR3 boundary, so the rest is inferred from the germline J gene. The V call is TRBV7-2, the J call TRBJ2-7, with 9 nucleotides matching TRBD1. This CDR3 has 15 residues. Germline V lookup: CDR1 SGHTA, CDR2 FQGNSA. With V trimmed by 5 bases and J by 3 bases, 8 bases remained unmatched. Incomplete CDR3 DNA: TGTGCCAGCAGCCCCGACAGGGGGATGTACTACGAG. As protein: CASSPDRGMYYE. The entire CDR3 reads CASSPDRGMYYEQYF.

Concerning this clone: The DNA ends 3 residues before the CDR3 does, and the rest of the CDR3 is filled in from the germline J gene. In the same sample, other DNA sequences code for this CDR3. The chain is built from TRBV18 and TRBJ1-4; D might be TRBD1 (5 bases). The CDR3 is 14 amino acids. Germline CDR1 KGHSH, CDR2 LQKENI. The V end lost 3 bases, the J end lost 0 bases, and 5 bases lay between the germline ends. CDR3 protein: CASSPTATNEKLFF. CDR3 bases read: TGTGCCAGCTCACCGACAGCAACTAATGAAAAA.

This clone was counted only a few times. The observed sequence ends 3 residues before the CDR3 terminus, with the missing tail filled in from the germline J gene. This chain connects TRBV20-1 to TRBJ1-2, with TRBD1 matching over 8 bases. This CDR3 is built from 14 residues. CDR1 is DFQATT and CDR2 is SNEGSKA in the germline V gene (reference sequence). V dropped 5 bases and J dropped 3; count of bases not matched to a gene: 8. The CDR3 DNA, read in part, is TGCAGTGCTCTCGGGGACAGGTCCGACTATGGC. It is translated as CSALGDRSDYG. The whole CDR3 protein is CSALGDRSDYGYTF.

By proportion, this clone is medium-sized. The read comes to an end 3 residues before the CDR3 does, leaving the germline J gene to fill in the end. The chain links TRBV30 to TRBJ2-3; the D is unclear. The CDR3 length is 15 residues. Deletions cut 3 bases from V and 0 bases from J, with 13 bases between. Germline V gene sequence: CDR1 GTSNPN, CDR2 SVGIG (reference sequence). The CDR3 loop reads CAWSRVKTSTDTQYF. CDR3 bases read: TGTGCCTGGAGCAGAGTGAAGACTAGCACAGATACG.

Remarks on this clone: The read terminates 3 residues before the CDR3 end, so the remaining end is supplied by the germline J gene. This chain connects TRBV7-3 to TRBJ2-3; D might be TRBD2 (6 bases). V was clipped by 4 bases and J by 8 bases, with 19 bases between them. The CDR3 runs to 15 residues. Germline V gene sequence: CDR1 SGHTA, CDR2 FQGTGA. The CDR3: CASSSLPPSSATQYF. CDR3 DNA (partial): TGTGCCAGCAGCTCCTTACCCCCCTCTAGCGCTACG.